What follows are 11 T cell receptor beta chains derived from one specimen sequenced in a study of T cells after yellow fever vaccination. TCRdb passed the 5' RACE reads through MiXCR, listing each CDR3 protein once. Counted here are 350,000 to 450,000 distinct CDR3 sequences, 6.2% occurring once; the ten biggest clones make up about 15%. This sample comprised PBMCs, obtained 5 days after the yellow fever booster vaccination. The receptor set was obtained from a man aged 25 to 45 who received the YFV17D yellow fever vaccine.

This clonotype was detected many times. The genes are TRBV7-2 and TRBJ1-4; weak D call: TRBD1 (6 bases). Trimming removed 4 bases from V and 10 bases from J, with 19 bases in between. The CDR3 spans 15 residues. The germline V gene encodes CDR1 SGHTA and CDR2 FQGNSA. CDR3 in amino acids: CASSSLRDKWVKLFF. As DNA, the CDR3 is TGTGCCAGCAGCTCACTCCGGGACAAATGGGTAAAACTGTTTTTT.

This clonotype was observed many times. The chain employs TRBV9 and TRBJ1-6; no firm D call. The CDR3 runs 15 residues. Germline CDR1 reads SGDLS; CDR2 reads YYNGEE. Trimming removed 4 bases from V and 7 bases from J, with 15 bases in between. Written as DNA, the CDR3 is TGTGCCAGCAGCCCTTCCCGTGTTGGGAATTCACCCCTCCACTTT. Its translation: CASSPSRVGNSPLHF.

The table lists this clonotype with a few counts. The V and J genes are TRBV29-1 and TRBJ2-1; TRBD2 aligns across 7 bases. V trimming: 6 bases; J trimming: 4 bases; junction bases outside the gene matches: 6. This CDR3 is built from 13 residues. Looked up from germline, CDR1 is SQVTM and CDR2 is ANQGSEA. CDR3 in amino acids: CSVREDEYNEQFF. CDR3 DNA: TGCAGCGTCCGGGAGGACGAATACAATGAGCAGTTCTTC.

This clonotype was detected only a few times. This chain joins TRBV20-1 and TRBJ2-1; tentatively, D is TRBD2 (5 bases). Germline V lookup: CDR1 DFQATT, CDR2 SNEGSKA (reference sequence). This CDR3 comprises 15 residues. The V gene lost 4 bases and the J gene lost 1 base, with 14 bases spanning the gap. The CDR3 coding sequence is TGCAGTGCTATGGACCTTTCGGGGTCCTACAATGAGCAGTTCTTC. Translation gives CSAMDLSGSYNEQFF.

This clonotype appeared many times. The chain has TRBV15 and TRBJ2-7, with D perhaps TRBD2 (5 bases). Germline CDR1 and CDR2: LNHNV and YYDKDF (reference sequence). V lost 8 bases to trimming and J lost 3 bases, with 14 bases between them. This CDR3 region has 13 residues. CDR3 DNA sequence: TGTGCCACCCGCCTGAGCGGAGGCTACGAGCAGTACTTC. Translation: CATRLSGGYEQYF. Looking up the rest from reference TRBV15 and TRBJ2-7 gives the full variable domain: DAMVIQNPRYQVTQFGKPVTLSCSQTLNHNVMYWYQQKSSQAPKLLFHYYDKDFNNEADTPDNFQSRRPNTSFCFLDIRSPGLGDTAMYLCATRLSGGYEQYFGPGTRLTVT.

This clonotype turned up a few times. One end of the junction does not line up with germline, which may come from a read error. The chain carries TRBV20-1 and TRBJ2-2; 8 bases fit TRBD1. Germline V lookup: CDR1 DFQATT, CDR2 SNEGSKA (reference sequence). This CDR3 is built from 15 residues. The DNA of the CDR3 is TGCAGTGCAAGAGAAGGACAGGGAGACACCGGGGAGCTGTTTTTT. Amino acids: CSAREGQGDTGELFF.

This clonotype was recorded a few times. The gene calls are TRBV19 and TRBJ2-3; either TRBD1 or TRBD2 may fit D (5 bases each). The CDR3 has 16 amino acids. V gave up 6 bases and J gave up 0 bases, with 16 bases separating them. Germline V gives CDR1 LNHDA, CDR2 SQIVND (reference sequence). The CDR3 here is CASSREGRGSTDTQYF. The DNA of the CDR3 is TGTGCCAGTAGCCGCGAGGGGCGAGGGAGCACAGATACGCAGTATTTT.

This clonotype was seen at least ten times. The chain is built from TRBV20-1 and TRBJ2-7; weak D call: TRBD1 (7 bases). V shed 6 bases and J shed 1 base, with 10 bases lying between them. Germline assignment: CDR1 DFQATT and CDR2 SNEGSKA (reference sequence). This CDR3 contains 12 residues. The DNA of the CDR3 is TGCAGTGCGGAGGGGGCGTCCTACGAGCAGTACTTC. Encoded protein: CSAEGASYEQYF.

This clonotype showed up many times. The rearrangement uses TRBV7-2 and TRBJ2-1, with 9 bases matching TRBD2. J gave up 4 bases and V 5 bases, and 6 bases lay outside the gene matches. The CDR3 contains 15 residues. The germline V gene encodes CDR1 SGHTA and CDR2 FQGNSA. The CDR3 DNA reads as TGTGCCAGCAGCCTGACTAGCGGAGATTACAATGAGCAGTTCTTC. As protein: CASSLTSGDYNEQFF.

This clonotype appeared many times. The chain recombines TRBV12-3 or TRBV12-4 with TRBJ2-1; 12 nucleotides align to TRBD2. Trimming took 4 bases from V and 6 from J; bases not matched to a gene: 7. The CDR3 sequence is 16 residues long. CDR3 nucleotide sequence: TGTGCCAGCAGTTCTCTAGCGGGAGGGCTGGGCAATGAGCAGTTCTTC. It specifies CASSSLAGGLGNEQFF.

The V call is TRBV12-3 or TRBV12-4, the J call TRBJ2-5, with unresolved D. V was clipped by 3 bases and J by 7 bases, with 12 bases between them. The CDR3 loop spans 13 amino acids. The chain's CDR3 is CASSLVEVGTQYF. DNA of the CDR3: TGTGCCAGCAGTTTGGTTGAAGTTGGGACCCAGTACTTC.